This is a list of T cell receptor beta chains from one sample in a study of T-cell memory formation after mild COVID-19. Each CDR3 protein is one row after TCRdb ran MiXCR on the 5' RACE reads. The sample gives 530,000 or so distinct CDR3 sequences, around 16% of which show up once; around 8.1% is in the top ten. Sequencing was performed on PBMCs or a T cell subset sorted from them (not recorded which). These receptors were collected from an adult woman who had mild COVID-19 (a few samples of this study predate the infection). Cell type and time point are not known. Both conserved end residues are part of each CDR3. Fields, in order: D gene, clone size, J gene, V gene, CDR3 protein, CDR3 DNA. D genes are given only for firm matches. Some rows mark clone size as missing; the rest say once, few, many or name a class of expanded clone.

D: .
size: .
J: TRBJ2-1
V: TRBV9
CDR3: CASSPEGNNNEQFF
DNA: TGTGCCAGCAGCCCAGAGGGGAATAACAATGAGCAGTTCTTC

D: .
size: .
J: TRBJ2-7
V: TRBV12-3/TRBV12-4
CDR3: CASSQDRLGDPGYEQYF
DNA: TGTGCCAGCAGTCAAGACCGGCTCGGGGACCCGGGATACGAGCAGTACTTC

D: TRBD1
size: .
J: TRBJ2-7
V: TRBV6-5
CDR3: CASRDRQGPYEQYF
DNA: TGTGCCAGCAGGGATAGACAGGGGCCCTACGAGCAGTACTTC

D: .
size: many
J: TRBJ2-7
V: TRBV5-1
CDR3: CASSPGEGAQPLYEQYF
DNA: TGCGCCAGCAGCCCGGGGGAGGGGGCCCAACCACTCTACGAGCAGTACTTC

D: .
size: .
J: TRBJ2-5
V: TRBV18
CDR3: CASSPPGGPGTQYF
DNA: TGTGCCAGCTCACCACCAGGAGGCCCGGGGACCCAGTACTTC

D: .
size: many
J: TRBJ2-2
V: TRBV9
CDR3: CASSPSNTGELFF
DNA: TGTGCCAGCAGCCCTTCTAACACCGGGGAGCTGTTTTTT

D: TRBD2
size: .
J: TRBJ2-2
V: TRBV12-3/TRBV12-4
CDR3: CASRASGNTGELFF
DNA: TGTGCCAGCAGAGCTAGCGGGAACACCGGGGAGCTGTTTTTT

D: .
size: few
J: TRBJ2-7
V: TRBV2
CDR3: CASSERLRGYEQYF
DNA: TGTGCCAGCAGTGAAAGGTTGAGGGGGTACGAGCAGTACTTC

D: .
size: .
J: TRBJ1-2
V: TRBV5-1
CDR3: CASSSSGGTIFTTDYGYTF
DNA: TGCGCCAGCAGCTCATCGGGGGGTACGATTTTTACGACGGACTATGGCTACACCTTC

D: .
size: few
J: TRBJ2-2
V: TRBV23-1
CDR3: CASIPRRQKTNTGELFF
DNA: TGCGCCAGCATCCCGCGGAGACAGAAGACGAACACCGGGGAGCTGTTTTTT

D: TRBD2
size: .
J: TRBJ2-3
V: TRBV5-4
CDR3: CASSSGLAGGPDTQYF
DNA: TGTGCCAGCAGCTCCGGACTAGCGGGGGGGCCCGATACGCAGTATTTT

D: TRBD2
size: .
J: TRBJ2-1
V: TRBV16
CDR3: CASSRVGGYNEQFF
DNA: TGTGCCAGCAGCCGGGTCGGGGGGTACAATGAGCAGTTCTTC

D: TRBD1
size: .
J: TRBJ1-5
V: TRBV27
CDR3: CASSFRGLFQPQHF
DNA: TGTGCCAGCAGTTTCAGGGGGCTGTTTCAGCCCCAGCATTTT

D: .
size: few
J: TRBJ1-1
V: TRBV7-9
CDR3: CASSLRRGLNTEAFF
DNA: TGTGCCAGCAGCTTAAGGCGGGGTTTGAACACTGAAGCTTTCTTT

D: TRBD1
size: .
J: TRBJ2-7
V: TRBV5-1
CDR3: CASSYRGPGPYEQYF
DNA: TGCGCCAGCAGCTACAGGGGCCCAGGCCCCTACGAGCAGTACTTC

D: .
size: .
J: TRBJ2-5
V: TRBV5-1
CDR3: CASSSLAAGFRETQYF
DNA: TGCGCCAGCAGCTCATTAGCGGCAGGGTTCCGAGAGACCCAGTACTTC

D: .
size: .
J: TRBJ2-5
V: TRBV12-3/TRBV12-4
CDR3: CASSRLVPETQYF
DNA: TGTGCCAGCAGTCGACTAGTCCCAGAGACCCAGTACTTC

D: .
size: many
J: TRBJ2-3
V: TRBV12-3/TRBV12-4
CDR3: CASSSSGAGRDTQYF
DNA: TGTGCCAGCAGTTCATCCGGGGCGGGGAGAGATACGCAGTATTTT

D: TRBD1
size: few
J: TRBJ1-1
V: TRBV10-3
CDR3: CAIGTGSTEAFF
DNA: TGTGCCATCGGGACAGGGTCTACTGAAGCTTTCTTT

D: .
size: few
J: TRBJ2-7
V: TRBV30
CDR3: CAWSVARIYGGSGVLSYEQYF
DNA: TGTGCCTGGAGTGTAGCGAGGATTTACGGAGGATCGGGGGTACTATCCTACGAGCAGTACTTC

D: .
size: .
J: TRBJ1-3
V: TRBV7-9
CDR3: CASSLASTQGNTIYF
DNA: TGTGCCAGCAGCTTAGCGAGCACGCAAGGAAACACCATATATTTT

D: .
size: many
J: TRBJ2-2
V: TRBV7-9
CDR3: CASSLLQGSGELFF
DNA: TGTGCCAGCAGCTTATTGCAGGGATCCGGGGAGCTGTTTTTT

D: TRBD1
size: .
J: TRBJ1-1
V: TRBV20-1
CDR3: CSAIQGTVTNTEAFF
DNA: TGCAGTGCTATACAGGGGACAGTTACGAACACTGAAGCTTTCTTT

D: TRBD1
size: .
J: TRBJ2-5
V: TRBV5-1
CDR3: CASSPDRGPQETQYF
DNA: TGCGCCAGCAGCCCTGACAGGGGACCACAAGAGACCCAGTACTTC

D: .
size: .
J: TRBJ2-1
V: TRBV5-1
CDR3: CASSFSGVGNNEQFF
DNA: TGCGCCAGCAGCTTCTCGGGGGTAGGGAACAATGAGCAGTTCTTC

D: .
size: few
J: TRBJ2-7
V: TRBV24-1
CDR3: CATSDPRGSSYEQYF
DNA: TGTGCCACCAGTGACCCAAGGGGGAGCTCCTACGAGCAGTACTTC

D: .
size: .
J: TRBJ1-3
V: TRBV12-3/TRBV12-4
CDR3: CASRPSIGNTIYF
DNA: TGTGCCAGCAGGCCGTCAATCGGAAACACCATATATTTT

D: TRBD2
size: few
J: TRBJ2-1
V: TRBV5-1
CDR3: CASSLDRTSGINEQFF
DNA: TGCGCCAGCAGCTTGGATAGGACTAGCGGGATCAATGAGCAGTTCTTC

D: .
size: .
J: TRBJ2-1
V: TRBV5-1
CDR3: CASSADQPPYNEQFF
DNA: TGCGCCAGCAGCGCCGACCAGCCCCCTTACAATGAGCAGTTCTTC

D: .
size: few
J: TRBJ1-5
V: TRBV28
CDR3: CASSPQVGNQPQHF
DNA: TGTGCCAGCAGTCCACAGGTGGGCAATCAGCCCCAGCATTTT

D: TRBD1
size: .
J: TRBJ2-2
V: TRBV7-3
CDR3: CASSRDRGIPGELFF
DNA: TGTGCCAGCAGCCGGGACAGGGGAATCCCCGGGGAGCTGTTTTTT

D: .
size: few
J: TRBJ1-1
V: TRBV5-5
CDR3: CASSWAVMNTEAFF
DNA: TGTGCCAGCAGCTGGGCTGTCATGAACACTGAAGCTTTCTTT

D: TRBD1
size: .
J: TRBJ1-2
V: TRBV27
CDR3: CASSTYPETGGYGYTF
DNA: TGTGCCAGCAGTACTTACCCCGAGACAGGGGGCTATGGCTACACCTTC

D: .
size: few
J: TRBJ2-7
V: TRBV24-1
CDR3: CATSDSRGGAYEQYF
DNA: TGTGCCACCAGTGATTCTCGCGGAGGGGCCTACGAGCAGTACTTC

D: .
size: .
J: TRBJ1-2
V: TRBV29-1
CDR3: CSVEDPGNGYTF
DNA: TGCAGCGTTGAAGATCCAGGGAATGGCTACACCTTC

D: TRBD1
size: .
J: TRBJ2-7
V: TRBV5-1
CDR3: CASSLGGTEPEQYF
DNA: TGCGCCAGCAGCTTGGGTGGGACAGAACCCGAGCAGTACTTC

D: .
size: few
J: TRBJ1-1
V: TRBV5-1
CDR3: CASSLADPNTEAFF
DNA: TGCGCCAGCAGCTTGGCCGACCCGAACACTGAAGCTTTCTTT

D: TRBD1
size: .
J: TRBJ2-2
V: TRBV19
CDR3: CASSVRTGGTGELFF
DNA: TGTGCCAGTAGTGTCAGGACAGGGGGGACCGGGGAGCTGTTTTTT

D: .
size: .
J: TRBJ1-1
V: TRBV20-1
CDR3: CSARTRGTTTEAFF
DNA: TGCAGTGCTAGGACCAGGGGCACCACCACTGAAGCTTTCTTT

D: .
size: few
J: TRBJ1-1
V: TRBV7-9
CDR3: CASSLGPGSIDTEAFF
DNA: TGTGCCAGCAGCTTAGGGCCAGGGTCTATCGACACTGAAGCTTTCTTT

D: .
size: few
J: TRBJ1-5
V: TRBV12-3/TRBV12-4
CDR3: CASSFNVPRANQPQHF
DNA: TGTGCCAGCAGTTTTAACGTCCCGAGGGCCAATCAGCCCCAGCATTTT

D: .
size: many
J: TRBJ2-4
V: TRBV12-3/TRBV12-4
CDR3: CASSLSVAKNIQYF
DNA: TGTGCCAGCAGTTTAAGCGTAGCCAAAAACATTCAGTACTTC

D: .
size: .
J: TRBJ2-7
V: TRBV6-2/TRBV6-3
CDR3: CASSYFPDYYSYEQYF
DNA: TGTGCCAGCAGTTACTTTCCCGACTATTACTCCTACGAGCAGTACTTC

D: .
size: .
J: TRBJ2-1
V: TRBV24-1
CDR3: CATSDPGLPNNEQFF
DNA: TGTGCCACCAGTGATCCGGGACTCCCCAACAATGAGCAGTTCTTC

D: .
size: .
J: TRBJ2-2
V: TRBV24-1
CDR3: CATSRRGAKTGELFF
DNA: TGTGCCACCAGTAGACGGGGGGCGAAAACCGGGGAGCTGTTTTTT

D: .
size: few
J: TRBJ1-2
V: TRBV30
CDR3: CAWTPLLAGTSATF
DNA: TGTGCCTGGACCCCCTTGTTGGCAGGGACATCGGCCACCTTC

D: TRBD1
size: few
J: TRBJ2-7
V: TRBV27
CDR3: CASSPVGTGAYEQYF
DNA: TGTGCCAGCAGTCCTGTGGGGACAGGGGCCTACGAGCAGTACTTC

D: TRBD2
size: .
J: TRBJ2-5
V: TRBV27
CDR3: CATLVGGGETQYF
DNA: TGTGCCACCCTCGTCGGGGGAGGGGAGACCCAGTACTTC

D: TRBD1
size: few
J: TRBJ1-2
V: TRBV2
CDR3: CASYRGEYEINYGYTF
DNA: TGTGCCAGCTACAGGGGCGAATATGAGATTAACTATGGCTACACCTTC

D: TRBD2
size: .
J: TRBJ2-3
V: TRBV5-5
CDR3: CASSLGSGRGDTQYF
DNA: TGTGCCAGCAGCTTGGGGAGCGGGAGAGGAGATACGCAGTATTTT

D: .
size: many
J: TRBJ2-7
V: TRBV5-5
CDR3: CASSFGTYEQYF
DNA: TGTGCCAGCAGCTTCGGGACCTACGAGCAGTACTTC

D: TRBD2
size: few
J: TRBJ2-2
V: TRBV5-5
CDR3: CASSLTSGGLTGELFF
DNA: TGTGCCAGCAGCTTGACGAGCGGGGGTTTAACCGGGGAGCTGTTTTTT

D: .
size: .
J: TRBJ2-1
V: TRBV29-1
CDR3: CSGKQPLTYNEQFF
DNA: TGCAGCGGGAAACAGCCTTTAACCTACAATGAGCAGTTCTTC

D: .
size: few
J: TRBJ2-5
V: TRBV5-1
CDR3: CASSPADETQYF
DNA: TGCGCCAGCAGTCCGGCAGATGAGACCCAGTACTTC

D: .
size: .
J: TRBJ2-7
V: TRBV4-3
CDR3: CASSQQNTVTSSYEQYF
DNA: TGCGCCAGCAGCCAACAGAATACAGTAACGAGCTCCTACGAGCAGTACTTC

D: .
size: .
J: TRBJ1-4
V: TRBV30
CDR3: CAWRGPGVKLFF
DNA: TGTGCCTGGAGAGGACCCGGGGTGAAACTGTTTTTT

D: TRBD2
size: .
J: TRBJ2-1
V: TRBV10-3
CDR3: CAINPGGGDNYNEQFF
DNA: TGTGCCATCAACCCGGGCGGGGGGGATAATTACAATGAGCAGTTCTTC

D: TRBD1
size: .
J: TRBJ2-7
V: TRBV7-9
CDR3: CASSTGTGNYEQYF
DNA: TGTGCCAGCAGCACAGGGACAGGGAACTACGAGCAGTACTTC

D: .
size: few
J: TRBJ1-1
V: TRBV7-9
CDR3: CASSLAGRPTKNHMWTEAFF
DNA: TGTGCCAGCAGCTTAGCCGGCAGACCCACAAAAAACCATATGTGGACTGAAGCTTTCTTT

D: TRBD2
size: .
J: TRBJ2-7
V: TRBV3-1
CDR3: CASSQVSGGPYEQYF
DNA: TGTGCCAGCAGCCAGGTGTCGGGAGGTCCCTACGAGCAGTACTTC